A selection of T cell receptor beta chains follows, all from one sample in a study of cytomegalovirus exposure and HLA in healthy donors. Sequencing was performed with immunoSEQ multiplex PCR; in TCRdb, only in-frame clones are kept and a portion is missing. The data show 100,000 or so clones, around 72% seen once. The sequencing input was PBMCs. The receptors shown here come from a man in his forties in good health and CMV-seronegative. Each CDR3 is given with its conserved first and last residue. The D gene is left open where the match is weak. Clone size is shown for a subset of rows, as once, few, many or a class of expanded clone.

size	V	J	D	DNA	CDR3
few	TRBV7-3	TRBJ2-6	-	TGTGCCAGCAGCTTAATGTCGGGATCTGGGGCCAACGTCCTGACTTTC	CASSLMSGSGANVLTF
-	TRBV6-6	TRBJ1-5	-	TGTGCCAGCAGCTCGCTCAGGGTATACGGCAATCAGCCCCAGCATTTT	CASSSLRVYGNQPQHF
few	TRBV5-1	TRBJ2-6	-	TGCGCCAGCAGCTTGATTTGGACGGGGAGCTCTGGGGCCAACGTCCTGACTTTC	CASSLIWTGSSGANVLTF
-	TRBV5-8	TRBJ2-3	-	TGTGCCAGCAGCCCTCTCTATGGGGGCCCCACAGATACGCAGTATTTT	CASSPLYGGPTDTQYF
-	TRBV27	TRBJ1-5	TRBD1	TGTGCCAGCAGTTTAAACAGGGGATTTGATCAGCCCCAGCATTTT	CASSLNRGFDQPQHF
few	TRBV7-6	TRBJ2-2	TRBD1	TGTGCCAGCAGCTCGTACAGGGGTGCCGGGGAGCTGTTTTTT	CASSSYRGAGELFF
-	TRBV2	TRBJ2-5	-	TGTGCCAGCAGTGAAGCGCAGCAGGGGCAGACCCAGTACTTC	CASSEAQQGQTQYF
-	TRBV5-1	TRBJ2-7	-	TGCGCCAGCGGCGACAGTTCCTACGAGCAGTACTTC	CASGDSSYEQYF
few	TRBV18	TRBJ1-3	-	TGTGCCAGCTCACTCAACTCGCTCAAGATTGGAAACACCATATATTTT	CASSLNSLKIGNTIYF
few	TRBV12-2	TRBJ2-5	-	TGTGCAAGTCGCGGGGGGGCCGGGGAGACCCAGTACTTC	CASRGGAGETQYF
-	TRBV4-2	TRBJ2-6	-	TGTGCCAGCAGCCATCCCCCGGGGTCAGGAACTGGGGCCAACGTCCTGACTTTC	CASSHPPGSGTGANVLTF
medium-sized	TRBV6-1	TRBJ1-1	-	TGTGCCAGCAGTTTCCGGACAGCGGACACTGAAGCTTTCTTT	CASSFRTADTEAFF
-	TRBV7-9	TRBJ2-1	-	TGTGCCAGCAGCTTAGTGTCAGGAGGAGAGCAGTTCTTC	CASSLVSGGEQFF
-	TRBV5-1	TRBJ1-6	TRBD1	TGCGCCAGCAGCGACTCGACAGGGCCCAATTCACCCCTCCACTTT	CASSDSTGPNSPLHF
few	TRBV2	TRBJ1-1	-	TGTGCCAGCAGTGAAAACAGGGAAAGGACTGAAGCTTTCTTT	CASSENRERTEAFF
-	TRBV7-3	TRBJ1-1	TRBD1	TGTGCCAGCAGCTTAGGGACAGGAGAGAACACTGAAGCTTTCTTT	CASSLGTGENTEAFF
once	TRBV7-3	TRBJ2-3	TRBD2	TGTGCCAGCAACCCAGCGGGGGGCACAGATACGCAGTATTTT	CASNPAGGTDTQYF
-	TRBV7-8	TRBJ1-6	TRBD1	TGTGCCAGCAGCCCTACGACAGGGGGTTCACCCCTCCACTTT	CASSPTTGGSPLHF
once	TRBV7-3	TRBJ2-2	TRBD1	TGTGCCAGCAGCCCACAGACAGGGACCGGGGAGCTGTTTTTT	CASSPQTGTGELFF
-	TRBV27	TRBJ1-4	-	TGTGCCAGCAGTTTATTTGTAGCAGCCCCGTGGGAAAAACTGTTTTTT	CASSLFVAAPWEKLFF
-	TRBV7-9	TRBJ2-5	-	TGTGCCAGCAGCCGTCGGGACACTTCGGAGACCCAGTACTTC	CASSRRDTSETQYF
-	TRBV6-5	TRBJ2-5	TRBD1	TGTGCCAGCAGTTACGGGACAGGGAAAGAGACCCAGTACTTC	CASSYGTGKETQYF
few	TRBV13	TRBJ1-4	-	TGTGCCAGCAGCCTGCTACATGAAAAACTGTTTTTT	CASSLLHEKLFF
-	TRBV5-1	TRBJ1-2	-	TGCGCCAGCAGCTTCTCTTTAGAGGATGGCTACACCTTC	CASSFSLEDGYTF
-	TRBV27	TRBJ2-3	-	TGTGCCAGCAGTTTTTTTCCAGGGGCGGGAGATACGCAGTATTTT	CASSFFPGAGDTQYF
-	TRBV2	TRBJ2-2	-	TGTGCCAGCAGCGTACTAGCCCTCGCGAACACCGGGGAGCTGTTTTTT	CASSVLALANTGELFF
-	TRBV28	TRBJ2-5	-	TGTGCCAGCAGTTTCGGGGTGGAGACCCAGTACTTC	CASSFGVETQYF
-	TRBV5-8	TRBJ2-1	TRBD2	TGTGCCAGCAGCCCCCTAGCGGGGGTTTACAATGAGCAGTTCTTC	CASSPLAGVYNEQFF
-	TRBV7-9	TRBJ2-1	TRBD1	TGTGCCAGCAGCGGAACCGGGACAGGGCCTAACTACAATGAGCAGTTCTTC	CASSGTGTGPNYNEQFF
-	TRBV2	TRBJ2-3	-	TGTGCCAGCAGGACCGGGACTCTTGACACAGATACGCAGTATTTT	CASRTGTLDTDTQYF
-	TRBV7-2	TRBJ2-7	-	TGTGCCAGCAGCCGGACAGACTGGGGCGAGCAGTACTTC	CASSRTDWGEQYF
-	TRBV14	TRBJ1-4	-	TGTGCCAGCAGCCAAGAGGCAGGGCCCACTAATGAAAAACTGTTTTTT	CASSQEAGPTNEKLFF
few	TRBV7-2	TRBJ2-1	-	TGTGCCAGCAGCTCCGAGTCCCCAGGGTGGCAGTTCTTC	CASSSESPGWQFF
-	TRBV15	TRBJ2-7	TRBD2	TGTGCCACCAGCAGAGATCTTTTAGCGGGGGAGCAGTACTTC	CATSRDLLAGEQYF
-	TRBV19	TRBJ2-2	TRBD1	TGTGCCAGTAGTATAAATACCAGGGGGCTCACCGGGGAGCTGTTTTTT	CASSINTRGLTGELFF
-	TRBV29-1	TRBJ2-7	-	TGCAGCGTTGTCTTCGCGCAGGGTCTGGGAGGCTACGAGCAGTACTTC	CSVVFAQGLGGYEQYF
-	TRBV7-2	TRBJ2-7	TRBD2	TGTGCCAGCAGCCGAGGGCGGGGGGGCTCCTACGAGCAGTACTTC	CASSRGRGGSYEQYF
once	TRBV10-3	TRBJ2-5	TRBD1	TGTGCGACAGGGCCCTACCAAGAGACCCAGTACTTC	CATGPYQETQYF
-	TRBV14	TRBJ2-5	-	TGTGCCAGCAGCCAAAGAAACTTGGAGACCCAGTACTTC	CASSQRNLETQYF
-	TRBV7-6	TRBJ1-2	-	TGTGCCAGCAGCCCACGGTCACAGGGATTCTATGGCTACACCTTC	CASSPRSQGFYGYTF
-	TRBV9	TRBJ2-3	-	TGTGCCAGCAGTCACACAGGGTCAGATACGCAGTATTTT	CASSHTGSDTQYF
-	TRBV27	TRBJ2-7	TRBD1	TGTGCCAGCAAGCTCCGGGACAGGGTCCACGAGCAGTACTTC	CASKLRDRVHEQYF
few	TRBV15	TRBJ2-2	-	TGTGCCACCAGCAGCCTAGGAAGGGGGAAGAACACCGGGGAGCTGTTTTTT	CATSSLGRGKNTGELFF
-	TRBV5-1	TRBJ2-3	-	TGCGCCAAAAAGCTTCGGGATGCACACAGCAAGGATACGCAGTATTTT	CAKKLRDAHSKDTQYF